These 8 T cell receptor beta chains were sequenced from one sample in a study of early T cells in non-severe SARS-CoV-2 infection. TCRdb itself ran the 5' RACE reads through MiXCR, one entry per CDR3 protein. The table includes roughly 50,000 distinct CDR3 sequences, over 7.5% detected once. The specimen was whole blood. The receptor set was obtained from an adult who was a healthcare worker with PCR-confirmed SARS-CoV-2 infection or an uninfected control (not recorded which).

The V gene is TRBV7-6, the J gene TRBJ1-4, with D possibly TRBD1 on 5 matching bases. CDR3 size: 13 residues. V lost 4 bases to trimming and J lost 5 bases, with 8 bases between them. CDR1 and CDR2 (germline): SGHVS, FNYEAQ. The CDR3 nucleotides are TGTGCCAGCAGCTCCAGACAGAATGAAAAACTGTTTTTT. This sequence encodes CASSSRQNEKLFF.

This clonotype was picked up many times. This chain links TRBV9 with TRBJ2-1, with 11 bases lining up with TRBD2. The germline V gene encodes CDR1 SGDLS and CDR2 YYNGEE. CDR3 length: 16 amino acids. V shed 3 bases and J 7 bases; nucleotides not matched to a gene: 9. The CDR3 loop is CASSGRLAGSRNEQFF. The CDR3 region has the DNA TGTGCCAGCAGCGGGCGACTAGCGGGAAGTCGTAATGAGCAGTTCTTC.

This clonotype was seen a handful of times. In nucleotides, the CDR3 is TGTGCCAGCAGTTCCCGACGCGGCCAAGAGACCCAGTACTTC. It specifies CASSSRRGQETQYF. V and J are TRBV27 and TRBJ2-5; D gene unclear. Looked up from germline, CDR1 is MNHEY and CDR2 is SMNVEV (reference sequence). V lost 4 bases and J 1 base, leaving 10 bases between the germline ends. The CDR3 length is 14 residues.

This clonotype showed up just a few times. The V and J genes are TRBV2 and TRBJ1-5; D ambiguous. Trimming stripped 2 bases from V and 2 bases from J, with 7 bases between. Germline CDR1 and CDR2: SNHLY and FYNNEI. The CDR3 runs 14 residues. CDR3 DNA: TGTGCCAGCAGTGAACAAAGGGGCAATCAGCCCCAGCATTTT. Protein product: CASSEQRGNQPQHF.

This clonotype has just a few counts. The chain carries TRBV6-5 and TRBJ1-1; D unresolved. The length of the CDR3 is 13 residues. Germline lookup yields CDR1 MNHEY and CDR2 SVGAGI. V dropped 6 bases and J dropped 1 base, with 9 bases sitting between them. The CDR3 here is CASRISGNTEAFF. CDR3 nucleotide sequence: TGTGCCAGCAGGATATCAGGGAACACTGAAGCTTTCTTT.

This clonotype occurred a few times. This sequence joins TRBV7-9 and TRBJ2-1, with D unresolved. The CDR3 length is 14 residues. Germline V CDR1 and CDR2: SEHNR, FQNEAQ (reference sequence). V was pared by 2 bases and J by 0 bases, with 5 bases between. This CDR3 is CASSLSSSYNEQFF. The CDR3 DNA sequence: TGTGCCAGCAGCTTATCCAGCTCCTACAATGAGCAGTTCTTC.

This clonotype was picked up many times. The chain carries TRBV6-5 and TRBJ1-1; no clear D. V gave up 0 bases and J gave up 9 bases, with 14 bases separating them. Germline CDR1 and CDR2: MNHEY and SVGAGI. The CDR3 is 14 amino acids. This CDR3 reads CASSYSQRRKQAFF. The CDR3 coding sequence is TGTGCCAGCAGTTACTCACAGAGGAGAAAGCAAGCTTTCTTT.

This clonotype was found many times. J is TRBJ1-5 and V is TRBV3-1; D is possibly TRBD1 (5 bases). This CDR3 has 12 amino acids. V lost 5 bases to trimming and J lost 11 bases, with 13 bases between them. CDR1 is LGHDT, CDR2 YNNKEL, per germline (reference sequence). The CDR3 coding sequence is TGTGCCAGCAGCTACCAAGGAGGGGCCCAGCATTTT. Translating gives CASSYQGGAQHF.